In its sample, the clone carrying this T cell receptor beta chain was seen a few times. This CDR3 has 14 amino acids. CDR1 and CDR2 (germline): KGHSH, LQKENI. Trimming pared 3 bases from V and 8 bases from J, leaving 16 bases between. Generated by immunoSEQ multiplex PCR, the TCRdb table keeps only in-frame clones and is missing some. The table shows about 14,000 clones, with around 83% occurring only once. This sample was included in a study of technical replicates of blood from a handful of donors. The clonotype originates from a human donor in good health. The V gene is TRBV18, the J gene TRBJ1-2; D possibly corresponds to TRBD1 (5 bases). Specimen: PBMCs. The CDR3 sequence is CASSPGLGVRGYTF. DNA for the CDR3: TGTGCCAGCTCACCGGGACTAGGCGTGCGGGGCTACACCTTC.